A single sample gave rise to the 26 T cell receptor beta chains below, sequenced in a study of blood T cells in healthy people across ages (dated by TCRdb to the mid-2010s). Library method: 5' RACE. The reads were generated on an Illumina HiSeq 2500. The second PCR ran for about 6 to 12 cycles and used a J-beta primer mix along with a sample-barcoded 5' primer. TCRdb reanalyzed the raw reads on its own, using fastp at Q25 for trimming and MiXCR for clone calling, and kept in-frame beta chains. Rows with a matching CDR3 protein are joined into one entry that keeps the most common DNA and genes. Recorded for this sample are approximately 830,000 distinct CDR3 sequences; less than 80% of them occurred a single time. Of the sample, about 27% falls within the top ten clones. The specimen sequenced was blood. The receptors originated from a man aged 25 to 40 in good health.

The chain links TRBV20-1 to TRBJ2-1; unclear D gene. This CDR3 has 11 residues. CDR1 DFQATT and CDR2 SNEGSKA come from the germline V gene (reference sequence). Deletions cut 3 bases from V and 8 bases from J, with 8 bases between. The CDR3: CSARSSDEQFF. CDR3 DNA sequence: TGCAGTGCTAGGAGCTCAGATGAGCAGTTCTTC.

There are a few counts of this clonotype. This chain connects TRBV4-3 to TRBJ2-1; the D is unclear. The CDR3 totals 14 residues. Germline V gene data show CDR1 as LGHNA and CDR2 as YSLEER. Trimming removed 5 bases at V and 6 bases at J, with 14 bases between. As DNA, the CDR3 is TGCGCCAGCAGCGAAGGACGGTTTTCCAATGAGCAGTTCTTC. It yields the protein CASSEGRFSNEQFF.

This chain links TRBV7-2 with TRBJ1-2; TRBD1 matches 11 bases. V was pared by 6 bases and J by 7 bases, with 10 bases of the junction left unmatched. Germline V CDR1 and CDR2: SGHTA, FQGNSA. The CDR3 is 15 residues long. The CDR3 sequence is CASRAGQGARGGYTF. The CDR3, as DNA: TGTGCCAGCAGGGCAGGACAGGGGGCGCGAGGTGGCTACACCTTC.

The V and J genes are TRBV30 and TRBJ1-6, with D unresolved. Trimming removed 3 bases from V and 9 bases from J, with 21 bases in between. This CDR3 comprises 16 residues. The germline V gene has CDR1 GTSNPN and CDR2 SVGIG (reference sequence). The CDR3 sequence: CAWSPTPGLGGSPLHF. CDR3 nucleotides: TGTGCCTGGAGCCCCACGCCGGGCTTGGGCGGTTCACCCCTCCACTTT.

The V and J genes are TRBV30 and TRBJ2-6, with TRBD2 matching over 7 bases. After removal of 7 bases from V and 0 bases from J, the junction contained 15 bases not matched to a gene. CDR3 length equals 18 residues. Germline V gene lookup returns CDR1 GTSNPN and CDR2 SVGIG (reference sequence). CDR3 DNA sequence: TGTGCCTTCCGCACCTTGGACCGGACTAGCTCTGGGGCCAACGTCCTGACTTTC. This encodes CAFRTLDRTSSGANVLTF.

The rearrangement links TRBV11-3 to TRBJ1-2; perhaps TRBD1 as D (6 bases). This CDR3 has 16 amino acids. Germline CDR1 and CDR2: SGHNT and YENEEA. V lost 7 bases and J 4 bases, leaving 22 bases between the germline ends. The chain's CDR3 is CASNPGNRAGGYGYTF. CDR3 DNA: TGTGCCAGCAACCCAGGAAACAGGGCCGGAGGCTATGGCTACACCTTC.

The rearrangement links TRBV20-1 to TRBJ2-1, with 11 positions matching TRBD2. V lost 4 bases, J lost 4 bases, and 15 bases stayed unmatched. The CDR3 consists of 18 residues. Germline V gene sequence: CDR1 DFQATT, CDR2 SNEGSKA (reference sequence). The CDR3 here is CSATAPGTSGGAYNEQFF. CDR3 nucleotide sequence: TGCAGTGCTACTGCTCCGGGCACTAGCGGGGGCGCATACAATGAGCAGTTCTTC.

This clonotype has a handful of counts. The rearrangement uses TRBV4-1 and TRBJ2-7; possibly TRBD2 for D (5 bases). The germline V and J ends were trimmed by 4 bases and 2 bases, with 12 bases remaining between them. Germline CDR1 is MGHRA and CDR2 is YSYEKL. The CDR3 has 14 amino acids. In nucleotides, the CDR3 is TGCGCCAGCAGCCTCTTCGGGGAAACCTACGAGCAGTACTTC. This translates into CASSLFGETYEQYF.

The chain combines TRBV29-1 with TRBJ2-7; 8 positions agree with TRBD1. With 7 bases clipped from V and 2 bases from J, the junction kept 7 bases outside the gene matches. This CDR3 spans 13 amino acids. Germline lookup yields CDR1 SQVTM and CDR2 ANQGSEA. This CDR3 is CSAGQGTAYEQYF. Written as DNA, the CDR3 is TGCAGCGCAGGACAGGGAACTGCCTACGAGCAGTACTTC.

A few counts support this clonotype. This chain uses TRBV5-1 with TRBJ1-2; D is possibly TRBD1 (6 bases). V lost 0 bases to trimming and J lost 4 bases, with 13 bases between them. The CDR3 consists of 15 residues. Germline V gives CDR1 SGHRS, CDR2 YFSETQ. CDR3 region: CASSLEALTGYGYTF. CDR3 DNA sequence: TGCGCCAGCAGCTTGGAGGCCCTGACAGGCTATGGCTACACCTTC.

This clonotype came up many times. This chain joins TRBV12-3 or TRBV12-4 and TRBJ1-5; perhaps TRBD1 as D (5 bases). Trimming left V 3 bases short and J 4 bases short, with 13 bases between. The CDR3 runs 15 residues. CDR3 coding DNA: TGTGCCAGCAGTTTCCACCAGGGAGGGAATCAGCCCCAGCATTTT. Translating it yields CASSFHQGGNQPQHF.

The rearrangement uses TRBV12-3 or TRBV12-4 and TRBJ1-1; a weak D match, TRBD1 (5 bases). The V and J ends lost 6 bases and 6 bases respectively, with 17 bases between them. The length of the CDR3 is 14 residues. The CDR3 region has the DNA TGTGCCAGCAGCTCAGACCCAGGGCGGCCTGAAGCTTTCTTT. It translates to CASSSDPGRPEAFF.

V gene TRBV29-1 combines with J gene TRBJ1-2; D ambiguous. CDR3 size: 13 residues. V shed 4 bases and J shed 4 bases, with 13 bases lying between them. Looked up from germline, CDR1 is SQVTM and CDR2 is ANQGSEA. In DNA, the CDR3 is TGCAGCGTTGGAAGGGAGCATGGCTATGGCTACACCTTC. It encodes CSVGREHGYGYTF.

This clonotype has more than one count but fewer than ten. The chain recombines TRBV5-1 with TRBJ2-5; TRBD1 agrees at 9 bases. The CDR3 has 16 amino acids. The germline CDR1 and CDR2 sequences are SGHRS and YFSETQ. V was clipped by 4 bases and J by 4 bases; unmatched bases: 11. The CDR3 region is CASSLTPGQGTETQYF. The DNA of the CDR3 is TGCGCCAGCAGCCTAACCCCGGGACAGGGTACAGAGACCCAGTACTTC.

The chain recombines TRBV7-2 with TRBJ2-5; 13 bases match TRBD2. The length of the CDR3 is 16 residues. Unmatched junction bases numbered 6, after V lost 3 bases and J lost 5 bases. CDR1 and CDR2 from the germline V gene are SGHTA and FQGNSA. The CDR3 protein is CASSFRLAGGGETQYF. In DNA, the CDR3 is TGTGCCAGCAGCTTTCGACTAGCGGGGGGTGGGGAGACCCAGTACTTC.

This clonotype appeared once. The rearrangement uses TRBV15 and TRBJ1-5; D not certain. The V and J ends lost 0 bases and 3 bases respectively, with 12 bases between them. In germline, CDR1 is LNHNV, CDR2 YYDKDF (reference sequence). This CDR3 is built from 16 residues. DNA of the CDR3: TGTGCCACCAGCAGAGATTGCGGTAGCCCCAATCAGCCCCAGCATTTT. This gives the protein CATSRDCGSPNQPQHF. Supplemented by reference TRBV15 and TRBJ1-5, the full variable domain reads DAMVIQNPRYQVTQFGKPVTLSCSQTLNHNVMYWYQQKSSQAPKLLFHYYDKDFNNEADTPDNFQSRRPNTSFCFLDIRSPGLGDTAMYLCATSRDCGSPNQPQHFGDGTRLSIL.

This sequence joins TRBV13 and TRBJ2-1; 7 positions agree with TRBD2. The V gene end was trimmed by 6 bases and the J gene end by 4 bases; junction bases not matched to a gene: 18. This CDR3 region has 18 residues. The germline gives CDR1 PRHDT, CDR2 FYEKMQ (reference sequence). DNA for the CDR3: TGTGCCAGCAGTTTCCCTACTAGGCTAGCGGAAGTTTACAATGAGCAGTTCTTC. It encodes CASSFPTRLAEVYNEQFF.

This clonotype occurred a few times. The DNA of the CDR3 is TGTGCCATCAGTGAAATTGGTAGCGGGGGGCCGTTTAGCACAGATACGCAGTATTTT. This gives the protein CAISEIGSGGPFSTDTQYF. The chain employs TRBV10-3 and TRBJ2-3; the match to TRBD2 covers 10 bases. There are 19 residues in the CDR3. The trim removed 3 bases at V and 0 bases at J, leaving 12 bases unmatched. Germline V gives CDR1 ENHRY, CDR2 SYGVKD.

The chain carries TRBV6-6 and TRBJ1-1; D gene ambiguous. V lost 8 bases to trimming and J lost 4 bases, with 11 bases between them. The CDR3 has 12 residues. The germline gives CDR1 MNHNY, CDR2 SVGAGI (reference sequence). The CDR3 region is CASSDYGTEAFF. The CDR3 DNA is TGTGCCAGCTCAGACTATGGCACTGAAGCTTTCTTT.

This clonotype was seen a few times. This chain uses TRBV7-2 with TRBJ2-5; D not resolved. With 0 bases removed from V and 4 bases from J, the gap between germline ends came to 9 bases. The CDR3 runs to 14 residues. From germline, CDR1 is SGHTA and CDR2 FQGNSA. The CDR3 region is CASSLALARETQYF. CDR3 in DNA: TGTGCCAGCAGCTTAGCTTTAGCTCGAGAGACCCAGTACTTC. The full variable domain, in which reference TRBV7-2 and TRBJ2-5 provide the parts outside the CDR3, is GAGVSQSPSNKVTEKGKDVELRCDPISGHTALYWYRQSLGQGLEFLIYFQGNSAPDKSGLPSDRFSAERTGGSVSTLTIQRTQQEDSAVYLCASSLALARETQYFGPGTRLLVL.

This clonotype has only a few counts. The V call is TRBV7-2, the J call TRBJ1-2; 10 bases map to TRBD1. The CDR3 consists of 14 residues. The junction had 4 bases not matched to a gene; V was cut back by 5 bases and J by 4 bases. The germline V gene encodes CDR1 SGHTA and CDR2 FQGNSA. The CDR3 loop is CASSRQGASYGYTF. In DNA, the CDR3 is TGTGCCAGCAGCCGACAGGGGGCGAGCTATGGCTACACCTTC.

The chain is built from TRBV7-9 and TRBJ2-7; D remains unclear. Trimming stripped 5 bases from V and 2 bases from J, with 10 bases between. The CDR3 is made up of 13 amino acids. Germline V CDR1 and CDR2: SEHNR, FQNEAQ (reference sequence). Here the CDR3 reads CASSPRNTYEQYF. The CDR3 bases are TGTGCCAGCAGCCCTAGGAACACCTACGAGCAGTACTTC.

The CDR3 region is CASSRSPGGEQYF. In DNA, the CDR3 is TGTGCCAGCAGCCGAAGTCCCGGGGGCGAGCAGTACTTC. The rearrangement joins TRBV28 to TRBJ2-5; D possibly corresponds to TRBD2 (6 bases). The J call may be incorrect, as the DNA end agrees better with TRBJ2-7. This CDR3 has 13 residues. Germline loops: CDR1 MDHEN, CDR2 SYDVKM.

The chain employs TRBV29-1 and TRBJ2-2; the D gene is possibly TRBD1 (6 bases). The CDR3 has 14 residues. Looked up from germline, CDR1 is SQVTM and CDR2 is ANQGSEA. The CDR3 nucleotides are TGCAGTGCAACAGGGAACCCGAACACCGGGGAGCTGTTTTTT. It translates to CSATGNPNTGELFF.

The chain carries TRBV20-1 and TRBJ2-7; tentative D call: TRBD2 (5 bases). V dropped 5 bases and J dropped 1 base, with 12 bases sitting between them. Germline loops: CDR1 DFQATT, CDR2 SNEGSKA (reference sequence). There are 13 residues in the CDR3. CDR3 coding DNA: TGCAGTGCTCAGCGAGGGTTGTCCTACGAGCAGTACTTC. As protein: CSAQRGLSYEQYF.

V and J are TRBV6-5 and TRBJ2-3; maybe TRBD2 (7 bases). V was cut by 4 bases and J by 2 bases, with 16 bases left in between. CDR1 is MNHEY, CDR2 SVGAGI, per germline. The CDR3 is 16 residues long. Written as DNA, the CDR3 is TGTGCCAGCAGTTTTGCGGCGGGGGCGAACACAGATACGCAGTATTTT. Translated, it gives CASSFAAGANTDTQYF.